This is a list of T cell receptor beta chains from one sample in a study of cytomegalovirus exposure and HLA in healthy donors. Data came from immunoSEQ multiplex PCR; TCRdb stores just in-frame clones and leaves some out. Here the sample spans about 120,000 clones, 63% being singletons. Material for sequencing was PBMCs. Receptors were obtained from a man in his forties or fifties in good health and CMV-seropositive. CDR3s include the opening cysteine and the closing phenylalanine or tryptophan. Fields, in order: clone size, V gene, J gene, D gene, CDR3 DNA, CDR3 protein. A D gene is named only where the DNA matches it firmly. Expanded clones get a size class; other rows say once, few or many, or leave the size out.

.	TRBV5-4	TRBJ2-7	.	TGTGCCAGCAGCCTTGCAGCCGGGAGCAACGAGCAGTACTTC	CASSLAAGSNEQYF
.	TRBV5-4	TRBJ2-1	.	TGTGCCAGCAGCTCGGGACTCTCCTACAATGAGCAGTTCTTC	CASSSGLSYNEQFF
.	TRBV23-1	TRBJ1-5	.	TGCGCCAGCAGTCAATCGGTCGGCAGGGGCCCCAATAGCAATCAGCCCCAGCATTTT	CASSQSVGRGPNSNQPQHF
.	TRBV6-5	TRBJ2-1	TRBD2	TGTGCCACCCGCACGGGAGGTAGGTCCTACAATGAGCAGTTCTTC	CATRTGGRSYNEQFF
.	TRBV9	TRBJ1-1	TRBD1	TGTGCCAGCAGCGTAGGACAGGGGGCCCCCACTGAAGCTTTCTTT	CASSVGQGAPTEAFF
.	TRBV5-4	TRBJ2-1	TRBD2	TGTGCCAGCAGCATCGCCCCTAGCGGGGCCTGGTATGAGCAGTTCTTC	CASSIAPSGAWYEQFF
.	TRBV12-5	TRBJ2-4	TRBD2	TGTGCTAGTGGTTTGGAGCGGGAGTTCGAGGCCAAAAACATTCAGTACTTC	CASGLEREFEAKNIQYF
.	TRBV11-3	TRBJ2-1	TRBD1	TGTGCCAGCAGCATGGACAGGAACAATGAGCAGTTCTTC	CASSMDRNNEQFF
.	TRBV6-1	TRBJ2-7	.	TGTGCCAGCAGTGAACGAGAGGGTACGGTCTACGAGCAGTACTTC	CASSEREGTVYEQYF
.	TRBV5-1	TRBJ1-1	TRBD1	TGCGCCAGCAGCTTCGGACAGGCCAAGGAGACTGAAGCTTTCTTT	CASSFGQAKETEAFF
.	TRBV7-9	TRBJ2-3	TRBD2	TGTGCCAGCAGCTTTAGCGGGAGGGCCTTAGATACGCAGTATTTT	CASSFSGRALDTQYF
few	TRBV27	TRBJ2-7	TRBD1	TGTGCCAGCAGTTTGAAGGGGGCTCGGGGCGAGCAGTACTTC	CASSLKGARGEQYF
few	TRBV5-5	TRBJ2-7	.	TGTGCCAGCAGCTTGGCCTCGGTTGCTCGGGGAAACGAGCAGTACTTC	CASSLASVARGNEQYF
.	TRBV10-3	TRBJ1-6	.	TGTGCCATCAGTGAGCACGGGTTACGCTCACCCCTCCACTTT	CAISEHGLRSPLHF
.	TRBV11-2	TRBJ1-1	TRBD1	TGTGCCAGCAGTTACGGACAGGTGAACACTGAAGCTTTCTTT	CASSYGQVNTEAFF
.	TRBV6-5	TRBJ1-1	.	TGTGCCTCCGGGAACACTGAAGCTTTCTTT	CASGNTEAFF
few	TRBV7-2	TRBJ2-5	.	TGTGCCAGCAGCTTATACCGACAGAACATACAACGAGAGACCCAGTACTTC	CASSLYRQNIQRETQYF
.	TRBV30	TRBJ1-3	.	TGTGCCTGGAGTTCTCCGGGGTACACCATATATTTT	CAWSSPGYTIYF
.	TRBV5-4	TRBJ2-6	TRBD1	TGTGCCAGCAGCCTGCAGGGACAGGGGGGCGTCCTGACTTTC	CASSLQGQGGVLTF
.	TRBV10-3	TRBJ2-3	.	TGTGCCAGCACTACAGGGCCAGATACGCAGTATTTT	CASTTGPDTQYF
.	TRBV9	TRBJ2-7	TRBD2	TGTGCCAGCAGCGTAGGACTAGCGGGAGCCTACGAGCAGTACTTC	CASSVGLAGAYEQYF
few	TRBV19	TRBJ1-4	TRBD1	TGTGCCAGTAGTCCTAGGGACAGCCCTCGGGGTGAAAAACTGTTTTTT	CASSPRDSPRGEKLFF
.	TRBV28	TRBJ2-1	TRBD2	TGTGCCAGCAGTTTAGGACTAGCGGAGTACAATGAGCAGTTCTTC	CASSLGLAEYNEQFF
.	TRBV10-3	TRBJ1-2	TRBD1	TGTGCCATCAGTGAGTCCAGGGGGCTTTCCTATGGCTACACCTTC	CAISESRGLSYGYTF